These T cell receptor beta chains were read from a single sample in a study of blood T cell repertoires in COVID-19. The data were produced by immunoSEQ multiplex PCR, yet TCRdb's version contains in-frame clones alone and is incomplete. The sample has fewer than 200,000 clones; about 88% are singletons. The sample consisted of PBMCs or T cells enriched from blood (not recorded which). The receptors originated from a man aged 45-65 years who had recovered from COVID-19. The CDR3 runs from the conserved cysteine through the conserved F or W. A D gene is named only where the DNA matches it firmly.

D gene: TRBD1; J gene: TRBJ2-7; V gene: TRBV4-1; CDR3 protein: CASSQEAGGRYEQYF; CDR3 DNA: TGCGCCAGCAGCCAAGAGGCAGGGGGCCGCTACGAGCAGTACTTC
D gene: -; J gene: TRBJ1-2; V gene: TRBV27; CDR3 protein: CASSLGGGYGYTF; CDR3 DNA: TGTGCCAGCAGTTTGGGGGGAGGCTATGGCTACACCTTC
D gene: -; J gene: TRBJ2-5; V gene: TRBV15; CDR3 protein: CATSRARPGETQYF; CDR3 DNA: TGTGCCACCAGCAGAGCGCGTCCGGGGGAGACCCAGTACTTC
D gene: TRBD1; J gene: TRBJ1-1; V gene: TRBV2; CDR3 protein: CASSEGQGLDTEAFF; CDR3 DNA: TGTGCCAGCAGTGAGGGACAGGGGTTGGACACTGAAGCTTTCTTT
D gene: -; J gene: TRBJ1-1; V gene: TRBV15; CDR3 protein: CATSRATYRVRAFF; CDR3 DNA: TGTGCCACCAGCAGAGCGACTTACAGGGTGCGGGCTTTCTTT
D gene: TRBD2; J gene: TRBJ2-2; V gene: TRBV7-8; CDR3 protein: CASVGLAGFGELFF; CDR3 DNA: TGTGCCAGCGTAGGACTAGCGGGGTTCGGGGAGCTGTTTTTT
D gene: TRBD1; J gene: TRBJ1-6; V gene: TRBV25-1; CDR3 protein: CASRRGRGSPLHF; CDR3 DNA: TGTGCCAGCAGGAGGGGGCGCGGTTCACCCCTCCACTTT
D gene: TRBD1; J gene: TRBJ1-4; V gene: TRBV7-9; CDR3 protein: CASRGQEGEENEKLFF; CDR3 DNA: TGTGCCAGCAGAGGACAGGAGGGGGAGGAAAATGAAAAACTGTTTTTT
D gene: -; J gene: TRBJ1-1; V gene: TRBV5-5; CDR3 protein: CASSKEYTEAFF; CDR3 DNA: TGTGCCAGCAGCAAAGAGTACACTGAAGCTTTCTTT
D gene: -; J gene: TRBJ1-4; V gene: TRBV28; CDR3 protein: CASCRTEKLFF; CDR3 DNA: TGTGCCAGCTGCCGTACAGAAAAACTGTTTTTT
D gene: -; J gene: TRBJ2-5; V gene: TRBV7-8; CDR3 protein: CASSLALRGGRLETQYF; CDR3 DNA: TGTGCCAGCAGCTTAGCTTTGAGGGGGGGCCGTCTTGAGACCCAGTACTTC
D gene: -; J gene: TRBJ2-7; V gene: TRBV7-9; CDR3 protein: CASSFLTYEQYF; CDR3 DNA: TGTGCCAGCAGCTTCTTAACCTACGAGCAGTACTTC
D gene: TRBD1; J gene: TRBJ1-2; V gene: TRBV6-5; CDR3 protein: CASRATGGHYGYTF; CDR3 DNA: TGTGCCAGCAGAGCCACAGGGGGTCACTATGGCTACACCTTC
D gene: TRBD2; J gene: TRBJ2-3; V gene: TRBV19; CDR3 protein: CASSGASGGSTQYF; CDR3 DNA: TGTGCCAGTAGTGGGGCTAGCGGGGGGAGTACGCAGTATTTT
D gene: TRBD1; J gene: TRBJ2-7; V gene: TRBV5-1; CDR3 protein: CASSLEGQGRYEQYF; CDR3 DNA: TGCGCCAGCAGCTTGGAGGGACAGGGGAGGTACGAGCAGTACTTC